This T cell receptor beta chain was sequenced in a study of blood T cell repertoires in COVID-19. Study-level information: Italy, Spain and the United States were the sources of the convalescent and acute COVID-19 samples. Sources were T cells, B-cell-depleted T cells, or PBMCs; the material itself was cDNA or gDNA.

Some clones are missing from TCRdb's copy, which holds only in-frame ones; the method was immunoSEQ multiplex PCR. The repertoire includes hundreds of thousands of clones, around nine tenths of them detected once, and 8% to 10% sits in the top ten. Adults between roughly 18 and 89 years of age took part from fewer than 30 US areas. The study counted Cohort 3 donors as recovered given two negative PCRs, clearance, or symptom resolution. V was cut by 4 bases and J by 11 bases, with 15 bases left in between. This CDR3 comprises 13 residues. V is TRBV12-3 or TRBV12-4 and J is TRBJ2-1; weak D call: TRBD1 (5 bases). The sequencing input was PBMCs or T cells enriched from blood (not recorded which). This receptor was taken from a woman aged 40-49 years who had recovered from COVID-19. For the CDR3, the DNA is TGTGCCAGCAGTTCCATCCCTCAGGGTAAGCAGTTCTTC. Translated, it gives CASSSIPQGKQFF.